Following are 13 T cell receptor beta chains from one sample sequenced in a study of T-cell reconstitution after alpha-beta-depleted transplantation in children. This sample's TCRbeta library carried unique molecular identifier barcodes. TCRdb reprocessed the PCR reads via MiXCR and lists one record per CDR3 protein. Of tens of thousands of distinct CDR3 sequences in the sample, 15% to 17% were seen once. Source: PBMCs, mostly from graft donor cells, taken 180 days after TCRalphabeta/CD19-depleted stem cell transplant. These receptors originate from a male patient aged 2 to 9 who had a stem cell transplant for acute lymphoblastic leukemia, so the T cells may come from the graft donor.

There are many counts of this clonotype. The J gene is TRBJ2-1, the V gene TRBV7-2; 9 bases match TRBD2. This CDR3 is 16 amino acids long. Germline CDR1 SGHTA, CDR2 FQGNSA. V trimming: 1 base; J trimming: 7 bases; junction bases outside the gene matches: 8. CDR3 sequence: CASSLEGTSRRNEQFF. The CDR3 nucleotides read TGTGCCAGCAGCTTAGAGGGGACTAGCCGTCGGAATGAGCAGTTCTTC. The full variable domain, its missing parts supplied by reference TRBV7-2 and TRBJ2-1, is GAGVSQSPSNKVTEKGKDVELRCDPISGHTALYWYRQSLGQGLEFLIYFQGNSAPDKSGLPSDRFSAERTGGSVSTLTIQRTQQEDSAVYLCASSLEGTSRRNEQFFGPGTRLTVL.

The rearrangement joins TRBV5-1 to TRBJ2-3, with 11 bases identical to TRBD2. There are 18 residues in the CDR3. With V trimmed by 4 bases and J by 3 bases, 13 bases remained unmatched. Germline V gene data show CDR1 as SGHRS and CDR2 as YFSETQ. CDR3 protein: CASSETISGTSGTDTQYF. In DNA, the CDR3 is TGCGCCAGCAGCGAAACTATTTCCGGGACTAGCGGAACAGATACGCAGTATTTT.

This clonotype was counted ten times or more. This CDR3 reads CASSLGGSNQPQHF. Here the CDR3 DNA reads TGTGCCAGCAGTTTAGGGGGTAGCAATCAGCCCCAGCATTTT. This chain links TRBV12-3 or TRBV12-4 with TRBJ1-5; D gene unclear. V shed 1 base and J shed 0 bases, with 4 bases lying between them. The CDR3 covers 14 residues.

The genes are TRBV5-1 and TRBJ1-6; no firm D call. V gave up 7 bases and J gave up 8 bases, with 16 bases separating them. Germline CDR1 reads SGHRS; CDR2 reads YFSETQ. The CDR3 has 14 residues. For the CDR3, the DNA is TGCGCCAGCGCCCCGGGAAGGGTGGATTCACCCCTCCACTTT. This encodes CASAPGRVDSPLHF.

This clonotype was observed at least ten times. The chain joins TRBV20-1 to TRBJ1-5; weak D call: TRBD1 (6 bases). The CDR3 consists of 13 residues. CDR1 and CDR2 from the germline V gene are DFQATT and SNEGSKA (reference sequence). The V end lost 5 bases, the J end lost 2 bases, and 10 bases lay between the germline ends. In nucleotides, the CDR3 is TGCAGTGCTGGACGGACAGGCAATCAGCCCCAGCATTTT. Translating it yields CSAGRTGNQPQHF.

This clonotype was observed many times. V usage is TRBV6-2 or TRBV6-3 and J usage is TRBJ2-7; TRBD2 might be the D (6 bases). Germline CDR1 MNHEY, CDR2 SVGEGT. V lost 2 bases and J 1 base, leaving 9 bases between the germline ends. The CDR3 consists of 14 residues. The CDR3 spells CASSYAGPSYEQYF. The CDR3 coding sequence is TGTGCCAGCAGTTACGCGGGGCCATCCTACGAGCAGTACTTC.

This clonotype turned up a few times. CDR3 sequence reads: CASSLAVENSGANVLTF. The CDR3 nucleotides read TGCGCCAGCAGCTTGGCCGTGGAAAACTCTGGGGCCAACGTCCTGACTTTC. The chain is built from TRBV5-1 and TRBJ2-6; D is uncertain. V lost 0 bases to trimming and J lost 0 bases, with 10 bases between them. There are 17 residues in the CDR3. Germline V gene sequence: CDR1 SGHRS, CDR2 YFSETQ. The full variable domain, rest sourced from reference TRBV5-1 and TRBJ2-6, is KAGVTQTPRYLIKTRGQQVTLSCSPISGHRSVSWYQQTPGQGLQFLFEYFSETQRNKGNFPGRFSGRQFSNSRSEMNVSTLELGDSALYLCASSLAVENSGANVLTFGAGSRLTVL.

This clonotype showed up just a few times. V is TRBV9 and J is TRBJ2-5; D is unresolved. The V end lost 0 bases, the J end lost 0 bases, and 9 bases lay between the germline ends. Germline V gene sequence: CDR1 SGDLS, CDR2 YYNGEE. The CDR3 loop spans 15 amino acids. DNA of the CDR3: TGTGCCAGCAGCGTAGGATCTTGGAACCAAGAGACCCAGTACTTC. This translates into CASSVGSWNQETQYF.

V usage is TRBV4-3 and J usage is TRBJ2-7, with TRBD1 as a possible D gene (6 bases). Per germline, CDR1 LGHNA and CDR2 YSLEER. The germline V and J ends were trimmed by 0 bases and 7 bases, with 22 bases remaining between them. This CDR3 has 17 residues. Here the CDR3 DNA reads TGCGCCAGCAGCCAAGAAGGTGTACAGGGTAGCCTGGAAGAGCAGTACTTC. It yields the protein CASSQEGVQGSLEEQYF.

The genes are TRBV6-2 or TRBV6-3 and TRBJ1-5, with a weak D call TRBD1 (5 bases). The V and J ends lost 8 bases and 6 bases respectively, with 20 bases between them. This CDR3 has 15 amino acids. Per germline, CDR1 MNHEY and CDR2 SVGEGT. CDR3 residues: CASAPQGGVGQPQHF. DNA for the CDR3: TGTGCCAGCGCTCCCCAGGGAGGGGTCGGTCAGCCCCAGCATTTT.

The chain couples TRBV28 to TRBJ2-7; maybe TRBD1 (5 bases). The CDR3 loop spans 13 amino acids. In germline, CDR1 is MDHEN, CDR2 SYDVKM. Trimming left V 7 bases short and J 1 base short, with 11 bases between. CDR3 amino acids: CASNTQASYEQYF. The CDR3 DNA is TGTGCCAGCAACACACAGGCGTCCTACGAGCAGTACTTC.

In regard to this clonotype: This may be a read error: a much more frequent sequence differs by one nucleotide. The CDR3 end shows no conserved phenylalanine or tryptophan, and so a read error is likely. V gene TRBV27 combines with J gene TRBJ2-7, with D possibly TRBD2 on 5 matching bases. The germline V and J ends were trimmed by 6 bases and 3 bases, with 12 bases remaining between them. Germline values: CDR1 MNHEY, CDR2 SMNVEV (reference sequence). The CDR3 is 13 residues long. CDR3 sequence reads: CASSPVRVYEQYL. The CDR3 bases are TGTGCCAGCAGCCCAGTGAGGGTCTACGAGCAGTACCTC.

This clonotype was detected only a few times. The V gene is TRBV3-1, the J gene TRBJ1-1, with a tentative D call TRBD1 (6 bases). Looked up from germline, CDR1 is LGHDT and CDR2 is YNNKEL (reference sequence). The CDR3 length is 15 residues. The ends were cut back, 1 base at V and 6 bases at J, with 15 bases in the middle. The CDR3 protein is CASSQVQGVGAEAFF. CDR3 bases: TGTGCCAGCAGCCAAGTACAGGGAGTTGGGGCTGAAGCTTTCTTT.